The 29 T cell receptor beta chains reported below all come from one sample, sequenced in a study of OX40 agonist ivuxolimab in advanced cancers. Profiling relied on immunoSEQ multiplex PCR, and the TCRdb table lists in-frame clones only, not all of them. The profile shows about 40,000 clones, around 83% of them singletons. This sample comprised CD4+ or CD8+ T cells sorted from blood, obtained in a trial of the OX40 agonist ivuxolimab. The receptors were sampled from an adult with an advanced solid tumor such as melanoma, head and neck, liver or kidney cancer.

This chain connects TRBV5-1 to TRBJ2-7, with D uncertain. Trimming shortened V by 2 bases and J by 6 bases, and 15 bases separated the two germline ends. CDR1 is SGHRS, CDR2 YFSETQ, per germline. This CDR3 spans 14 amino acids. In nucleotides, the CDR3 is TGCGCCAGCAGCTTCGGGCCAGACGAAGGCGAGCAGTACTTC. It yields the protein CASSFGPDEGEQYF.

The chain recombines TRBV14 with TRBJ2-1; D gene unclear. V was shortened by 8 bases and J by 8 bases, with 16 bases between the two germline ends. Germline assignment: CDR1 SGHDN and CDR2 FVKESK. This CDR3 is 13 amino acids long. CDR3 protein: CASRPLGLDEQFF. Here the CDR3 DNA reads TGTGCCAGCCGACCCTTAGGGCTCGATGAGCAGTTCTTC.

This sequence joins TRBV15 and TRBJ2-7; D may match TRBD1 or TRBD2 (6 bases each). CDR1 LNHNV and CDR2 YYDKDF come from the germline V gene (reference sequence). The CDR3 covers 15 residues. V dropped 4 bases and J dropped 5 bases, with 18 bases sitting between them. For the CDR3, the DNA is TGTGCCACCAGCAAGGAGGGGGGTAGTGCTCACGAGCAGTACTTC. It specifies CATSKEGGSAHEQYF.

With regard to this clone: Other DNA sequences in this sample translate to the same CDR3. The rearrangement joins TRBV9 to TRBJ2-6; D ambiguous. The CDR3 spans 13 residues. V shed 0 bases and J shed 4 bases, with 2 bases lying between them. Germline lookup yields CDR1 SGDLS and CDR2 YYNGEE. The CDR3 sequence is CASSVEGANVLTF. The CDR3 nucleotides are TGTGCCAGCAGCGTAGAAGGGGCCAACGTCCTGACTTTC.

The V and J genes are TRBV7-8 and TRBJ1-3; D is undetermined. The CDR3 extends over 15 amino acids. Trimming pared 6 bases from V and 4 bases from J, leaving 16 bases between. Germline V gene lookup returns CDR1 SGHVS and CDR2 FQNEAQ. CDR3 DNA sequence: TGTGCCAGCAGTGGAGGGCGTGCAAGAGGAAACACCATATATTTT. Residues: CASSGGRARGNTIYF. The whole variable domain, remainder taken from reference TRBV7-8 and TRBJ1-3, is GAGVSQSPRYKVAKRGQDVALRCDPISGHVSLFWYQQALGQGPEFLTYFQNEAQLDKSGLPSDRFFAERPEGSVSTLKIQRTQQEDSAVYLCASSGGRARGNTIYFGEGSWLTVV.

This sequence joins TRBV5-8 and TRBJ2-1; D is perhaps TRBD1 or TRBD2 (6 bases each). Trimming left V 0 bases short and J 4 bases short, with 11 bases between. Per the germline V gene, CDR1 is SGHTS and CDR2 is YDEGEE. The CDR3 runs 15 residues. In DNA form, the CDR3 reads TGTGCCAGCAGCTTGGAACGGGGGCCTTACAATGAGCAGTTCTTC. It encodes CASSLERGPYNEQFF. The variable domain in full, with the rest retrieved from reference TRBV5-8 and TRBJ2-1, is EAGVTQSPTHLIKTRGQQATLRCSPISGHTSVYWYQQALGLGLQFLLWYDEGEERNRGNFPPRFSGRQFPNYSSELNVNALELEDSALYLCASSLERGPYNEQFFGPGTRLTVL.

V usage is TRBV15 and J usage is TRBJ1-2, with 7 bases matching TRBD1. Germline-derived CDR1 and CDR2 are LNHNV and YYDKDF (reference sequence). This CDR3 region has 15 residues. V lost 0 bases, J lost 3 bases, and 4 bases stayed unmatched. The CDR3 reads CATSRETGLDYGYTF. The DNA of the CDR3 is TGTGCCACCAGCAGAGAGACAGGGTTGGACTATGGCTACACCTTC.

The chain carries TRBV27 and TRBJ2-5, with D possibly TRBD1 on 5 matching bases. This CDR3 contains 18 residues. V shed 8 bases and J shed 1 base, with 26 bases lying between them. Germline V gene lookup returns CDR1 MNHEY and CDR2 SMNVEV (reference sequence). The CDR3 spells CASGPPGILSYGQETQYF. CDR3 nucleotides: TGTGCCAGCGGGCCCCCAGGGATTCTGTCGTATGGCCAAGAGACCCAGTACTTC.

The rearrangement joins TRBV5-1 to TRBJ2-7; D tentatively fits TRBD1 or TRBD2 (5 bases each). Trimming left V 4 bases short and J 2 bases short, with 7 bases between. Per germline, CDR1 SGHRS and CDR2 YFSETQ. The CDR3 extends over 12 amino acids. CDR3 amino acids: CASSGGTYEQYF. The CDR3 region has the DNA TGCGCCAGCAGCGGGGGTACCTACGAGCAGTACTTC. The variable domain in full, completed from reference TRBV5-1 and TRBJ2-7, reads KAGVTQTPRYLIKTRGQQVTLSCSPISGHRSVSWYQQTPGQGLQFLFEYFSETQRNKGNFPGRFSGRQFSNSRSEMNVSTLELGDSALYLCASSGGTYEQYFGPGTRLTVT.

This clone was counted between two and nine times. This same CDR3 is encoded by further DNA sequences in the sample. Here the CDR3 reads CASSLYDTLNSPLHF. The CDR3 region has the DNA TGTGCCAGCAGTTTATATGACACCCTTAATTCACCCCTCCACTTT. This chain connects TRBV27 to TRBJ1-6; D ambiguous. Germline CDR1 and CDR2: MNHEY and SMNVEV (reference sequence). There are 15 residues in the CDR3. Trimming took 1 base from V and 6 from J, leaving 10 bases between them.

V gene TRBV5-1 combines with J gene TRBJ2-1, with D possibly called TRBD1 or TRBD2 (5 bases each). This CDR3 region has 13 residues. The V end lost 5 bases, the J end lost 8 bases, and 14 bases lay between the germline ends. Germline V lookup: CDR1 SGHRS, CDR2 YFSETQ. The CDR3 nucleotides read TGCGCCAGCAGATCAGAGGGGCTCGATGAGCAGTTCTTC. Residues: CASRSEGLDEQFF.

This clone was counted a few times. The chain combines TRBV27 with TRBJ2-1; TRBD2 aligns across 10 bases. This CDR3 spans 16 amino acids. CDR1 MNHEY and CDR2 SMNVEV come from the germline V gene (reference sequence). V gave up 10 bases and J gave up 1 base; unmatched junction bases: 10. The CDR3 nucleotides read TGTGCCACGCGGGCCGTAGCGGGAGGTTCCTACAATGAGCAGTTCTTC. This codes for CATRAVAGGSYNEQFF.

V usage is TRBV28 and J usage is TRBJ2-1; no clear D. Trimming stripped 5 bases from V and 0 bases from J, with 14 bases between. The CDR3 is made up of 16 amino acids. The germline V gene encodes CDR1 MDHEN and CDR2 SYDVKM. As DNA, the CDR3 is TGTGCCAGCAGTGATAGGACGGAGAGCTCCTACAATGAGCAGTTCTTC. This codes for CASSDRTESSYNEQFF.

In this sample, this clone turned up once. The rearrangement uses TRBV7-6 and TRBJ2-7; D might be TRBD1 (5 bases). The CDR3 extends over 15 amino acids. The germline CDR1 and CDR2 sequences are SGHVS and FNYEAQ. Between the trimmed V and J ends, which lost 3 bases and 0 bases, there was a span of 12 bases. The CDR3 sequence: CASSLGPISSYEQYF. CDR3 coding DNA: TGTGCCAGCAGCTTGGGGCCAATCAGCTCCTACGAGCAGTACTTC.

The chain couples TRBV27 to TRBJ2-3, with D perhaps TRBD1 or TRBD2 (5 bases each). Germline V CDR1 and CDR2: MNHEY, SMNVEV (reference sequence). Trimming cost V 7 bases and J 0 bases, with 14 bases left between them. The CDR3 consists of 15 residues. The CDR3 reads CASTLVGPSTDTQYF. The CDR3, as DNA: TGTGCCAGCACCTTGGTGGGACCTAGCACAGATACGCAGTATTTT.

In DNA form, the CDR3 reads TGTGCCAGCAGCTTGGGCAGCTTGAACACTGAAGCTTTCTTT. It encodes CASSLGSLNTEAFF. This chain links TRBV5-6 with TRBJ1-1; D unclear. This CDR3 spans 14 amino acids. The germline V gene encodes CDR1 SGHDT and CDR2 YYEEEE. V was clipped by 0 bases and J by 0 bases, with 6 bases between them.

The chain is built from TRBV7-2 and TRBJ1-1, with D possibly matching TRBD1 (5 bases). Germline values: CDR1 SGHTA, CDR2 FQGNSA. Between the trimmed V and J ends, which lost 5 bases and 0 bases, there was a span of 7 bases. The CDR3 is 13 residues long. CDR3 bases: TGTGCCAGCAGCCAGGGTATGAACACTGAAGCTTTCTTT. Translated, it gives CASSQGMNTEAFF.

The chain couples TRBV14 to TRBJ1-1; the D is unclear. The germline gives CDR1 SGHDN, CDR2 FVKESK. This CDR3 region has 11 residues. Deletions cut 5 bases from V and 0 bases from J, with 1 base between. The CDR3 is CASSLNTEAFF. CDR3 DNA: TGTGCCAGCAGCTTGAACACTGAAGCTTTCTTT.

The CDR3 nucleotides are TGTGCCAGCAGCCAAGGAGGGCGACTAGCGGGAGGGAGCAATGAGCAGTTCTTC. Protein product: CASSQGGRLAGGSNEQFF. This rearrangement joins TRBV4-2 to TRBJ2-1; 14 bases fit TRBD2. The junction had 8 bases not matched to a gene; V was cut back by 1 base and J by 6 bases. The CDR3 loop spans 18 amino acids. In germline, CDR1 is LGHNA, CDR2 YNFKEQ.

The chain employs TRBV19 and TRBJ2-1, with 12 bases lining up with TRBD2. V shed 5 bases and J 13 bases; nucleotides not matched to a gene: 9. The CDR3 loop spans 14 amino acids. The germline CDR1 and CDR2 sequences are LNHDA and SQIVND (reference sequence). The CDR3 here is CASSPLAGGVHQFF. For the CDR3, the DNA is TGTGCCAGTAGTCCACTAGCGGGAGGCGTTCACCAGTTCTTC.

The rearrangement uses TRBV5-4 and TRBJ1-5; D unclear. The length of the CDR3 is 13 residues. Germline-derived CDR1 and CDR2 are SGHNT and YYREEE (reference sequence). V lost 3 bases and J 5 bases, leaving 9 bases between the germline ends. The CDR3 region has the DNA TGTGCCAGCAGCTGGGGAGTCGATCAGCCCCAGCATTTT. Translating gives CASSWGVDQPQHF.

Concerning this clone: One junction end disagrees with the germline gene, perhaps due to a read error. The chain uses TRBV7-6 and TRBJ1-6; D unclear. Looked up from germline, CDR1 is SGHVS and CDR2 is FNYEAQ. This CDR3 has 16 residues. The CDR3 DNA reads TGTGCCAGCAGCCGTTCGGCGGTGGCCTATGATTCACCCCTCCACTTT. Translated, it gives CASSRSAVAYDSPLHF.

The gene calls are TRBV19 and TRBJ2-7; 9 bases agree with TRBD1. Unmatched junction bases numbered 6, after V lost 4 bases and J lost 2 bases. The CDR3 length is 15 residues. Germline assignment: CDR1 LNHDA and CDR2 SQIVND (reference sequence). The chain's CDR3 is CASSTRDRDPYEQYF. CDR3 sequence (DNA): TGTGCCAGTAGTACCCGGGACAGGGATCCCTACGAGCAGTACTTC.

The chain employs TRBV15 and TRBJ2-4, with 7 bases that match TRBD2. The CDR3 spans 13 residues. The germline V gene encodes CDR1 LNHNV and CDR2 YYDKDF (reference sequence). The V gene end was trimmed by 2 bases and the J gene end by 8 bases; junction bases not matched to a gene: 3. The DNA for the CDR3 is TGTGCCACCAGCAGACCCCGGGGGGACATTCAGTACTTC. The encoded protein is CATSRPRGDIQYF.

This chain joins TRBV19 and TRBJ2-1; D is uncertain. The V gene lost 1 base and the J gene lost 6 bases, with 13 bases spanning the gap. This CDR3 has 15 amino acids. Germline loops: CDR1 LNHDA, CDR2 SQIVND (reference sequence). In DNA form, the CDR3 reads TGTGCCAGTAGTATAGTTCCAAAAAGCACCAATGAGCAGTTCTTC. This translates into CASSIVPKSTNEQFF.

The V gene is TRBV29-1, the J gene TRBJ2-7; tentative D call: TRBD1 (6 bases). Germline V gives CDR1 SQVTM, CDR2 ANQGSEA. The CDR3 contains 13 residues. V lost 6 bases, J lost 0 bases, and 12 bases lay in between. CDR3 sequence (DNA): TGCAGCGTAGTGACAGGCCTCTCCTACGAGCAGTACTTC. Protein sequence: CSVVTGLSYEQYF.

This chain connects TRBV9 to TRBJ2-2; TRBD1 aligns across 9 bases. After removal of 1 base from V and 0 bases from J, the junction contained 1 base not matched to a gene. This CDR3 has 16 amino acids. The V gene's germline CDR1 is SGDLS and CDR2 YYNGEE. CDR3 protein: CASSVTGGPNTGELFF. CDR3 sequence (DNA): TGTGCCAGCAGCGTAACAGGGGGCCCGAACACCGGGGAGCTGTTTTTT.

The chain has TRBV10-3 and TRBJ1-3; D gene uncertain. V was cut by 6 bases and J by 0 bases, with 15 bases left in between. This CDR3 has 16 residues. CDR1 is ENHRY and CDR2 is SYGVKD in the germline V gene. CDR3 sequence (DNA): TGTGCCATCAGCCCAACAGTGTCCTTCTCTGGAAACACCATATATTTT. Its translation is CAISPTVSFSGNTIYF.

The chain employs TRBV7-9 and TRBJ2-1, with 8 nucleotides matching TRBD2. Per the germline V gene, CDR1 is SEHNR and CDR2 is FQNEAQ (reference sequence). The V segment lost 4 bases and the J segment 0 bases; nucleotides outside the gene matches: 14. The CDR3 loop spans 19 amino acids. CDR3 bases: TGTGCCAGCAGCTCCCCTTACGGGGGGGCGGGTGCCTCCTACAATGAGCAGTTCTTC. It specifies CASSSPYGGAGASYNEQFF. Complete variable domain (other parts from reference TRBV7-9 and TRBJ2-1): DTGVSQNPRHKITKRGQNVTFRCDPISEHNRLYWYRQTLGQGPEFLTYFQNEAQLEKSRLLSDRFSAERPKGSFSTLEIQRTEQGDSAMYLCASSSPYGGAGASYNEQFFGPGTRLTVL.